These 17 T cell receptor beta chains were sequenced from one sample in a study of Ad26.COV2.S vaccination and SARS-CoV-2 variants. Described treatment: over 15 received Ad26.COV2.S at low or high dose, single or two shots; about five received placebo; per-sample allocation not given. Each sample was drawn 63 days after the first injection (of vaccine or placebo). Some clones are missing from TCRdb's copy, which holds only in-frame ones; the method was immunoSEQ multiplex PCR. The sample includes about 350,000 clones, approximately 81% of them seen just once. Sequences were derived from peripheral blood, sampled in a trial of Ad26.COV2.S vaccine versus placebo. The receptor set was obtained from a person between 18 and 65 years old who received the Ad26.COV2.S COVID-19 vaccine or a placebo.

V usage is TRBV5-5 and J usage is TRBJ2-2, with D possibly TRBD2 on 5 matching bases. V was trimmed by 3 bases and J by 4 bases, leaving 16 bases between them. This CDR3 is built from 16 residues. Germline V gives CDR1 SGHKS, CDR2 YYEKEE (reference sequence). The chain's CDR3 is CASSSGSLLLTGELFF. CDR3 bases: TGTGCCAGCAGCTCTGGGAGTCTTTTACTCACCGGGGAGCTGTTTTTT. Looking up the rest from reference TRBV5-5 and TRBJ2-2 gives the full variable domain: DAGVTQSPTHLIKTRGQQVTLRCSPISGHKSVSWYQQVLGQGPQFIFQYYEKEERGRGNFPDRFSARQFPNYSSELNVNALLLGDSALYLCASSSGSLLLTGELFFGEGSRLTVL.

The genes are TRBV30 and TRBJ1-6; D possibly corresponds to TRBD1 (6 bases). Deletions cut 3 bases from V and 8 bases from J, with 17 bases between. The germline V gene encodes CDR1 GTSNPN and CDR2 SVGIG (reference sequence). The CDR3 covers 15 residues. The CDR3 DNA follows: TGTGCCTGGAGGCCGGAAGGAGGGGGATATTCACCCCTCCACTTT. Translation gives CAWRPEGGGYSPLHF.

This sequence joins TRBV5-1 and TRBJ2-1; D is perhaps TRBD2 (6 bases). The CDR3 extends over 14 amino acids. V was shortened by 3 bases and J by 7 bases, with 14 bases between the two germline ends. Germline V gives CDR1 SGHRS, CDR2 YFSETQ. The CDR3 bases are TGCGCCAGCAGCTGGGGGACTGGGGGTAATGAGCAGTTCTTC. This gives the protein CASSWGTGGNEQFF.

This rearrangement joins TRBV20-1 to TRBJ2-4, with D tentatively TRBD1 or TRBD2 (5 bases each). The V end lost 3 bases, the J end lost 1 base, and 13 bases lay between the germline ends. CDR1 is DFQATT and CDR2 is SNEGSKA in the germline V gene (reference sequence). CDR3 length equals 15 residues. The CDR3 region is CSASYGAAAKNIQYF. The CDR3 DNA reads TGCAGTGCTAGTTACGGGGCCGCGGCCAAAAACATTCAGTACTTC.

This chain connects TRBV10-1 to TRBJ2-3, with a possible D match to TRBD1 (6 bases). The V end lost 4 bases, the J end lost 0 bases, and 20 bases lay between the germline ends. The germline CDR1 and CDR2 sequences are WNHNN and SYGVQD (reference sequence). This CDR3 comprises 18 residues. The CDR3 sequence: CASSGPRDRSSSTDTQYF. Here the CDR3 DNA reads TGCGCCAGCAGTGGGCCCCGCGACAGGAGTTCTAGCACAGATACGCAGTATTTT.

The rearrangement links TRBV11-2 to TRBJ1-3, with D uncertain. The CDR3 contains 16 residues. Germline lookup yields CDR1 SGHAT and CDR2 FQNNGV. Trimming removed 0 bases from V and 3 bases from J, with 12 bases in between. Here the CDR3 DNA reads TGTGCCAGCAGCTTAGAGAGGCAGCTATATGGAAACACCATATATTTT. This encodes CASSLERQLYGNTIYF. Using reference TRBV11-2 and TRBJ1-3 for the parts outside the CDR3, the full variable domain is EAGVAQSPRYKIIEKRQSVAFWCNPISGHATLYWYQQILGQGPKLLIQFQNNGVVDDSQLPKDRFSAERLKGVDSTLKIQPAKLEDSAVYLCASSLERQLYGNTIYFGEGSWLTVV.

V gene TRBV2 combines with J gene TRBJ1-2; unclear D gene. Per the germline V gene, CDR1 is SNHLY and CDR2 is FYNNEI. Trimming took 3 bases from V and 2 from J, leaving 7 bases between them. The CDR3 spans 13 residues. The CDR3: CASSDRWNYGYTF. The CDR3, as DNA: TGTGCCAGCAGTGATAGGTGGAACTATGGCTACACCTTC.

This clone appeared a single time. The rearrangement joins TRBV18 to TRBJ1-6, with D possibly TRBD1 on 5 matching bases. Deletions cut 1 base from V and 8 bases from J, with 9 bases between. Per the germline V gene, CDR1 is KGHSH and CDR2 is LQKENI. This CDR3 contains 14 residues. CDR3 in amino acids: CASSPRGEHSPLHF. The CDR3 bases are TGTGCCAGCTCACCACGGGGGGAGCATTCACCCCTCCACTTT. Looking up the rest from reference TRBV18 and TRBJ1-6 gives the full variable domain: NAGVMQNPRHLVRRRGQEARLRCSPMKGHSHVYWYRQLPEEGLKFMVYLQKENIIDESGMPKERFSAEFPKEGPSILRIQQVVRGDSAAYFCASSPRGEHSPLHFGNGTRLTVT.

The chain links TRBV6-5 to TRBJ2-7; 9 bases match TRBD1. V lost 5 bases, J lost 1 base, and 6 bases stayed unmatched. The CDR3 length is 15 residues. Germline loops: CDR1 MNHEY, CDR2 SVGAGI. CDR3 bases: TGTGCCAGCAGTCCGGACAGGGGTCCTTCCTACGAGCAGTACTTC. Translated: CASSPDRGPSYEQYF.

This chain links TRBV7-9 with TRBJ2-2; D may match TRBD1 or TRBD2 (6 bases each). This CDR3 spans 16 amino acids. The V gene lost 3 bases and the J gene lost 3 bases, with 14 bases spanning the gap. CDR1 and CDR2 (germline): SEHNR, FQNEAQ (reference sequence). Written as DNA, the CDR3 is TGTGCCAGCAGCTTTCCCCCAGGGGACTACACCGGGGAGCTGTTTTTT. Amino acids: CASSFPPGDYTGELFF.

The rearrangement uses TRBV29-1 and TRBJ2-3, with TRBD2 matching 10 bases. The CDR3 runs 14 residues. The junction had 7 bases not matched to a gene; V was cut back by 7 bases and J by 3 bases. The germline gives CDR1 SQVTM, CDR2 ANQGSEA. The CDR3 sequence: CSGKRGGRTDTQYF. In DNA, the CDR3 is TGCAGCGGGAAGCGGGGGGGCCGTACAGATACGCAGTATTTT.

This chain uses TRBV30 with TRBJ1-2; D is undetermined. Trimming removed 2 bases from V and 5 bases from J, with 6 bases in between. The CDR3 is made up of 11 amino acids. Germline assignment: CDR1 GTSNPN and CDR2 SVGIG (reference sequence). This CDR3 is CAWSWSYGYTF. The CDR3 DNA follows: TGTGCCTGGAGTTGGTCTTATGGCTACACCTTC.

This sequence joins TRBV18 and TRBJ1-1; TRBD1 matches at 9 bases. Per the germline V gene, CDR1 is KGHSH and CDR2 is LQKENI. This CDR3 spans 14 amino acids. Trimming took 4 bases from V and 5 from J; bases not matched to a gene: 5. CDR3 in DNA: TGTGCCAGCTCACGGACAGGGGCTACGACTGAAGCTTTCTTT. Translation: CASSRTGATTEAFF.

As for this clone: The junction departs from germline at one end; a sequencing error may be responsible. The chain uses TRBV5-1 and TRBJ2-1; D is unclear. The germline V gene has CDR1 SGHRS and CDR2 YFSETQ. The CDR3 contains 13 residues. The CDR3 reads CASSLVVDNEQFF. The CDR3 nucleotides are TGCGCCAGTAGCTTGGTGGTAGACAATGAGCAGTTCTTC.

V is TRBV5-1 and J is TRBJ2-1; the match to TRBD1 covers 8 bases. Germline CDR1 and CDR2: SGHRS and YFSETQ. The J segment lost 5 bases and the V segment lost 7 bases, leaving 8 bases of the junction unmatched. The CDR3 consists of 14 residues. The CDR3 DNA reads TGCGCCAGCCAGATCCAGGACAGGGACAATGAGCAGTTCTTC. As protein: CASQIQDRDNEQFF.

This rearrangement joins TRBV7-6 to TRBJ2-3; D gene ambiguous. Germline values: CDR1 SGHVS, CDR2 FNYEAQ. This CDR3 contains 16 residues. V lost 1 base and J 1 base, leaving 12 bases between the germline ends. In DNA, the CDR3 is TGTGCCAGCAGCTTAGAAGGGCCTTGGGGCACAGATACGCAGTATTTT. Protein product: CASSLEGPWGTDTQYF.

This clone turned up a few times. This sample includes further DNA sequences coding for the same CDR3. The chain employs TRBV29-1 and TRBJ1-1, with D unclear. Trimming took 4 bases from V and 1 from J, leaving 7 bases between them. The V gene's germline CDR1 is SQVTM and CDR2 ANQGSEA. The CDR3 is 12 amino acids. CDR3 sequence reads: CSVARGNTEAFF. DNA for the CDR3: TGCAGCGTTGCCCGGGGGAACACTGAAGCTTTCTTT.